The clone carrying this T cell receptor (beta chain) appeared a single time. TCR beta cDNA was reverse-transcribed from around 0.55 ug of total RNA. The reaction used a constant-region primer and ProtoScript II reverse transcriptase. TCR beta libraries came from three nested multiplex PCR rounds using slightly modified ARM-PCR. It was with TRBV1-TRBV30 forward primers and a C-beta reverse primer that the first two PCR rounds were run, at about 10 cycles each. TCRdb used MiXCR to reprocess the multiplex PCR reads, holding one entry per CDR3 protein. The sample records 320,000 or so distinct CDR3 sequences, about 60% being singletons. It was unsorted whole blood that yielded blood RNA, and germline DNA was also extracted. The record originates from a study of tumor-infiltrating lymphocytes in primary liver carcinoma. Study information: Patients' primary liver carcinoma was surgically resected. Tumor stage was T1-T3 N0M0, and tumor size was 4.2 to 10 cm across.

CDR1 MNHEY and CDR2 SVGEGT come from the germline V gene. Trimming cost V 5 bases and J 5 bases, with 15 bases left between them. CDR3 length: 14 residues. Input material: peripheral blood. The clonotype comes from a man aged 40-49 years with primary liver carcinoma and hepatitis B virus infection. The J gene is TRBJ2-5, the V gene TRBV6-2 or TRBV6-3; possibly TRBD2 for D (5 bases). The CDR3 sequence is CASSPRTVMETQYF. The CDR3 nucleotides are TGTGCCAGCAGTCCACGGACTGTTATGGAGACCCAGTACTTC.